This is a list of T cell receptor beta chains from one sample in a study of T cell responses to AZD1222 COVID-19 vaccine. Profiling relied on immunoSEQ multiplex PCR, and the TCRdb table lists in-frame clones only, not all of them. The table has about 150,000 clones, just under 95% seen once. This material consisted of peripheral blood, taken on day 0 of AZD1222 vaccination. The receptors here all came from an adult in good health. Both conserved end residues are part of each CDR3. D genes are given only for firm matches. Rows may omit the clone size; those that give it use once, few, many or a size class.

abundance | j_gene | d_gene | v_gene | CDR3nt | CDR3aa
- | TRBJ2-3 | - | TRBV27 | TGTGCCAGCAGTTTGAGTAAGGGGGGCGCAGGAGGGGCAACAGATACGCAGTATTTT | CASSLSKGGAGGATDTQYF
- | TRBJ1-1 | - | TRBV12-3/TRBV12-4 | TGTGCCAGCAGTTTATGGGGAAACACTGAAGCTTTCTTT | CASSLWGNTEAFF
- | TRBJ2-5 | - | TRBV6-5 | TGTGCCAGCAGTACCGAGACCCGATTTGGAGGCCAGTACTTC | CASSTETRFGGQYF
- | TRBJ2-7 | TRBD1 | TRBV7-9 | TGTGCCAGCAGGCACACCCACGGGACAGATCCCTACGAGCAGTACTTC | CASRHTHGTDPYEQYF
- | TRBJ2-1 | - | TRBV5-1 | TGCGCCAGCAGCTTGGGAGGGAGCTACGAGCAGTTCTTC | CASSLGGSYEQFF
- | TRBJ1-3 | - | TRBV27 | TGTGCCAGCAGTTTGACCAGCTCTGGAAACACCATATATTTT | CASSLTSSGNTIYF
- | TRBJ1-4 | - | TRBV11-1 | TGTGCCAGCAGCTTGATCGGCCGACATAATGAAAAACTGTTTTTT | CASSLIGRHNEKLFF
- | TRBJ2-4 | - | TRBV5-1 | TGCGCCAGCAGCTTGGGGCCCATGAACATTCAGTACTTC | CASSLGPMNIQYF
- | TRBJ2-3 | - | TRBV25-1 | TGTGCCAGCAGTGTTCGACAAGGGACCAGGATCACAGATACGCAGTATTTT | CASSVRQGTRITDTQYF
- | TRBJ1-2 | TRBD1 | TRBV6-1 | TGTGCCAGCAGTGAAGTTTGGGGGACAGACTATGGCTACACCTTC | CASSEVWGTDYGYTF
- | TRBJ2-7 | - | TRBV4-2 | TGTGCCAGCAGCCAAGATAGAAGGGGGGGAGCCGAGCAGTACTTC | CASSQDRRGGAEQYF
- | TRBJ1-6 | TRBD1 | TRBV30 | TGTGCCTGGAGTGATGGGACAGGCGGGTCACCCCTCCACTTT | CAWSDGTGGSPLHF
- | TRBJ2-2 | - | TRBV28 | TGTGCCAGCAGCCCCCATCAGGGACGATTCACCGGGGAGCTGTTTTTT | CASSPHQGRFTGELFF
once | TRBJ2-1 | - | TRBV4-2 | TGTGCCAGCGGACTCCCGGGGGAATACAATGAGCAGTTCTTC | CASGLPGEYNEQFF
- | TRBJ2-1 | - | TRBV9 | TGTGCCAGCAGCGGAGAAATAGTCGGGTGGGGATACAATGAGCAGTTCTTC | CASSGEIVGWGYNEQFF
- | TRBJ1-6 | TRBD1 | TRBV6-1 | TGTGCCAGCAGTGAGAGGCCGGGACAGGGGCCTAATTCACCCCTCCACTTT | CASSERPGQGPNSPLHF